Presented here are 22 T cell receptor beta chains from one specimen sequenced in a study of T cell changes during pregnancy in multiple sclerosis. The data were produced by immunoSEQ multiplex PCR, yet TCRdb's version contains in-frame clones alone and is incomplete. The repertoire has 74,000 or so clones, approximately 90% of them found once; the top ten carry 0.2% to 0.25%. The sample here was CD4+ T cells from peripheral blood mononuclear cells, taken before pregnancy. These receptors all come from a female donor with multiple sclerosis, enrolled in a pregnancy study.

The V and J genes are TRBV19 and TRBJ1-4, with a possible D match to TRBD1 (5 bases). Germline loops: CDR1 LNHDA, CDR2 SQIVND (reference sequence). The CDR3 runs 15 residues. Trimming left V 3 bases short and J 1 base short, with 9 bases between. In DNA, the CDR3 is TGTGCCAGTAGTATCGGGGGTGTAACTAATGAAAAACTGTTTTTT. Encoded protein: CASSIGGVTNEKLFF.

V and J are TRBV6-5 and TRBJ2-7; tentatively, D is TRBD2 (7 bases). The CDR3 extends over 13 amino acids. Germline values: CDR1 MNHEY, CDR2 SVGAGI. V was shortened by 7 bases and J by 2 bases, with 12 bases between the two germline ends. The CDR3 reads CASKGEGTYEQYF. The CDR3 bases are TGTGCCAGCAAGGGGGAGGGCACCTACGAGCAGTACTTC.

The chain employs TRBV29-1 and TRBJ2-1; TRBD2 is a possible D gene (6 bases). CDR3 length: 11 residues. Trimming pared 4 bases from V and 5 bases from J, leaving 6 bases between. Germline V lookup: CDR1 SQVTM, CDR2 ANQGSEA. CDR3 protein: CSVGGDNEQFF. CDR3 nucleotides: TGCAGCGTTGGGGGGGACAATGAGCAGTTCTTC.

V and J are TRBV28 and TRBJ2-4; 15 bases align to TRBD2. The CDR3 spans 22 residues. J gave up 7 bases and V 6 bases, and 25 bases lay outside the gene matches. Per the germline V gene, CDR1 is MDHEN and CDR2 is SYDVKM. The CDR3 coding sequence is TGTGCCAGCAGCCACAATCCCTCCTCGGGACTAGCGGGAGGTCTTTCGCGTAACATTCAGTACTTC. Encoded protein: CASSHNPSSGLAGGLSRNIQYF.

The chain couples TRBV9 to TRBJ1-2; D perhaps matches TRBD1 (6 bases). Trimming shortened V by 0 bases and J by 1 base, and 10 bases separated the two germline ends. Looked up from germline, CDR1 is SGDLS and CDR2 is YYNGEE. The CDR3 runs 15 residues. The CDR3 nucleotides read TGTGCCAGCAGCGTAGGAGGGGGTGATAACTATGGCTACACCTTC. This gives the protein CASSVGGGDNYGYTF.

This chain links TRBV6-5 with TRBJ2-7; tentative D call: TRBD2 (6 bases). The V end was cut by 8 bases, the J end by 7 bases, with 18 bases between. The CDR3 extends over 13 amino acids. Germline V gene lookup returns CDR1 MNHEY and CDR2 SVGAGI. The DNA of the CDR3 is TGTGCCAGCTGCCCCGGGAGCCCAGGGGAGCAGTACTTC. Protein: CASCPGSPGEQYF.

The chain combines TRBV6-5 with TRBJ2-1; 9 bases fit TRBD1. CDR1 and CDR2 from the germline V gene are MNHEY and SVGAGI. CDR3 length: 15 amino acids. V shed 5 bases and J 4 bases; nucleotides not matched to a gene: 6. The CDR3 DNA follows: TGTGCCAGCAGTCGCCGGGACAGGGTTTACAATGAGCAGTTCTTC. Translation: CASSRRDRVYNEQFF.

The J gene is TRBJ2-7, the V gene TRBV5-1; D is perhaps TRBD1 (5 bases). The CDR3 has 13 amino acids. Germline V CDR1 and CDR2: SGHRS, YFSETQ. Deletions cut 7 bases from V and 5 bases from J, with 16 bases between. CDR3 residues: CASAVGGANEQYF. Here the CDR3 DNA reads TGCGCCAGCGCCGTCGGTGGGGCCAACGAGCAGTACTTC.

This sequence joins TRBV5-1 and TRBJ1-3; D call uncertain. CDR1 SGHRS and CDR2 YFSETQ come from the germline V gene. The CDR3 runs 15 residues. V dropped 4 bases and J dropped 0 bases, with 11 bases sitting between them. The CDR3 loop reads CASSPQSISGNTIYF. Written as DNA, the CDR3 is TGCGCCAGCAGCCCCCAGTCGATCTCTGGAAACACCATATATTTT.

The chain is built from TRBV6-5 and TRBJ2-7, with D perhaps TRBD2 (6 bases). Trimming pared 3 bases from V and 0 bases from J, leaving 12 bases between. The CDR3 sequence is 15 residues long. CDR1 and CDR2 (germline): MNHEY, SVGAGI. The CDR3 sequence is CASSYYRGNSYEQYF. The DNA of the CDR3 is TGTGCCAGCAGTTATTACCGGGGGAACTCCTACGAGCAGTACTTC.

The count of this clone is one. The chain joins TRBV2 to TRBJ2-2; TRBD2 might be the D (5 bases). Germline V gene lookup returns CDR1 SNHLY and CDR2 FYNNEI. V was cut by 2 bases and J by 3 bases, with 10 bases left in between. The length of the CDR3 is 15 residues. CDR3 nucleotide sequence: TGTGCCAGCAGTGAAAGGAGGACTTACACCGGGGAGCTGTTTTTT. Its translation: CASSERRTYTGELFF.

This rearrangement joins TRBV19 to TRBJ2-7, with D possibly being TRBD2 (6 bases). The length of the CDR3 is 14 residues. V dropped 3 bases and J dropped 4 bases, with 13 bases sitting between them. The germline gives CDR1 LNHDA, CDR2 SQIVND (reference sequence). The CDR3 protein is CASSIRDSWYEQYF. CDR3 nucleotide sequence: TGTGCCAGTAGTATCCGGGACTCCTGGTACGAGCAGTACTTC.

This clone was detected once. The chain joins TRBV5-6 to TRBJ2-7; 8 bases map to TRBD1. CDR3 size: 14 residues. Trimming removed 2 bases from V and 6 bases from J; junction bases left unmatched: 7. The V gene's germline CDR1 is SGHDT and CDR2 YYEEEE. The CDR3 nucleotides are TGTGCCAGCAGCTTCGGGACAGGAGGGCTCGAGCAGTACTTC. It is translated as CASSFGTGGLEQYF.

This chain connects TRBV6-5 to TRBJ1-1; 7 bases agree with TRBD1. This CDR3 is built from 14 residues. Germline V CDR1 and CDR2: MNHEY, SVGAGI. The junction had 8 bases not matched to a gene; V was cut back by 4 bases and J by 6 bases. CDR3 sequence reads: CASSSRPDRAEAFF. The CDR3 DNA follows: TGTGCCAGCAGTTCCCGCCCTGACAGGGCTGAAGCTTTCTTT.

V and J are TRBV15 and TRBJ2-1, with 10 bases aligning to TRBD1. After removal of 0 bases from V and 5 bases from J, the junction contained 13 bases not matched to a gene. The CDR3 runs 19 residues. Per the germline V gene, CDR1 is LNHNV and CDR2 is YYDKDF (reference sequence). CDR3 in amino acids: CATSRDSPGQGSGHNEQFF. The CDR3 region has the DNA TGTGCCACCAGCAGAGATTCGCCGGGACAGGGGTCTGGCCACAATGAGCAGTTCTTC. The entire variable domain, with the rest obtained from reference TRBV15 and TRBJ2-1, is as follows: DAMVIQNPRYQVTQFGKPVTLSCSQTLNHNVMYWYQQKSSQAPKLLFHYYDKDFNNEADTPDNFQSRRPNTSFCFLDIRSPGLGDTAMYLCATSRDSPGQGSGHNEQFFGPGTRLTVL.

The rearrangement links TRBV28 to TRBJ1-2; D may be TRBD1 (6 bases). Germline V gene data show CDR1 as MDHEN and CDR2 as SYDVKM. The V end lost 8 bases, the J end lost 3 bases, and 19 bases lay between the germline ends. The CDR3 length is 15 residues. The CDR3 loop reads CASSTGGALYYGYTF. Written as DNA, the CDR3 is TGTGCCAGCTCCACGGGGGGCGCCCTTTACTATGGCTACACCTTC.

This clone was seen a handful of times. V is TRBV2 and J is TRBJ2-2; TRBD1 agrees at 7 bases. CDR1 and CDR2 (germline): SNHLY, FYNNEI. The CDR3 totals 15 residues. The V gene end was trimmed by 6 bases and the J gene end by 4 bases; junction bases not matched to a gene: 8. CDR3 DNA: TGTGCCAGCAGAGAAAGGGGGCTCGGCACCGGGGAGCTGTTTTTT. Its protein is CASRERGLGTGELFF.

V is TRBV6-5 and J is TRBJ2-7; possibly TRBD1 for D (5 bases). The CDR3 runs to 13 residues. CDR1 is MNHEY, CDR2 SVGAGI, per germline. The V end was cut by 6 bases, the J end by 3 bases, with 12 bases between. The CDR3 reads CASSRRQFYEQYF. The CDR3 bases are TGTGCCAGCAGCCGCCGACAGTTCTACGAGCAGTACTTC.

V usage is TRBV30 and J usage is TRBJ1-1; tentatively, D is TRBD1 (5 bases). Germline values: CDR1 GTSNPN, CDR2 SVGIG (reference sequence). The CDR3 spans 14 residues. V dropped 0 bases and J dropped 11 bases, with 19 bases sitting between them. The CDR3 protein is CAWSVGRAGFRAFF. The CDR3 DNA follows: TGTGCCTGGAGTGTGGGCAGGGCCGGCTTTCGGGCTTTCTTT. The variable domain in full, completed from reference TRBV30 and TRBJ1-1, reads SQTIHQWPATLVQPVGSPLSLECTVEGTSNPNLYWYRQAAGRGLQLLFYSVGIGQISSEVPQNLSASRPQDRQFILSSKKLLLSDSGFYLCAWSVGRAGFRAFFGQGTRLTVV.

The chain carries TRBV5-8 and TRBJ1-1, with TRBD1 as a possible D gene (5 bases). The CDR3 sequence is 13 residues long. The germline V gene encodes CDR1 SGHTS and CDR2 YDEGEE. V was cut by 8 bases and J by 6 bases, with 17 bases left in between. Here the CDR3 reads CASLRAGWAEAFF. CDR3 in DNA: TGTGCCAGTCTCAGGGCCGGATGGGCTGAAGCTTTCTTT.

V usage is TRBV27 and J usage is TRBJ2-1; 11 bases line up with TRBD2. The trim removed 2 bases at V and 11 bases at J, leaving 5 bases unmatched. CDR1 and CDR2 from the germline V gene are MNHEY and SMNVEV (reference sequence). CDR3 size: 14 residues. This chain's CDR3 is CASSLLAGGSKQFF. CDR3 in DNA: TGTGCCAGCAGTTTACTAGCGGGAGGATCCAAGCAGTTCTTC.

The chain is built from TRBV4-1 and TRBJ1-3; D possibly corresponds to TRBD1 (6 bases). V lost 0 bases and J 3 bases, leaving 12 bases between the germline ends. The CDR3 sequence is 16 residues long. The germline gives CDR1 MGHRA, CDR2 YSYEKL. CDR3 region: CASSQDAGARGNTIYF. The CDR3 DNA sequence: TGCGCCAGCAGCCAAGACGCGGGGGCGCGTGGAAACACCATATATTTT.